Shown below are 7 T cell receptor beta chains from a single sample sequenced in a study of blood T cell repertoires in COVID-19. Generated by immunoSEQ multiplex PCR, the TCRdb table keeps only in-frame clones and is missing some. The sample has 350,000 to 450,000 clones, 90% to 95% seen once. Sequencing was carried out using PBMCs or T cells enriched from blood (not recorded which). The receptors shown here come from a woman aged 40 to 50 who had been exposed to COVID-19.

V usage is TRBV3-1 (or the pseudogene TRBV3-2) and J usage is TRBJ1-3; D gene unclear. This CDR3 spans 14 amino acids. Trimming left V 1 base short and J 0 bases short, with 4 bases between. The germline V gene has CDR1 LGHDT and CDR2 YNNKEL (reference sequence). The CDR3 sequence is CASSQGYSGNTIYF. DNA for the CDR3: TGTGCCAGCAGCCAAGGCTACTCTGGAAACACCATATATTTT.

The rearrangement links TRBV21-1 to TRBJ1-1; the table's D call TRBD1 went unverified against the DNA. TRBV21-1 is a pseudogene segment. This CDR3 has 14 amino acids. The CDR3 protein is CASSKRSGCSPAFF. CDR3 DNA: TGTGCCAGCAGCAAACGGTCAGGCTGTTCTCCGGCTTTCTTT.

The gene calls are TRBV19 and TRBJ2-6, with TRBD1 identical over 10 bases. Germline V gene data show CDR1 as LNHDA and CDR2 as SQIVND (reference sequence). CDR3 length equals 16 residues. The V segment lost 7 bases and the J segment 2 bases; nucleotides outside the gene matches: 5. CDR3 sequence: CASNPGTGAGANVLTF. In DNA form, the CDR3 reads TGTGCCAGTAATCCCGGGACAGGGGCTGGGGCCAACGTCCTGACTTTC. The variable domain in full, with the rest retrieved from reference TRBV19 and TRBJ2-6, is DGGITQSPKYLFRKEGQNVTLSCEQNLNHDAMYWYRQDPGQGLRLIYYSQIVNDFQKGDIAEGYSVSREKKESFPLTVTSAQKNPTAFYLCASNPGTGAGANVLTFGAGSRLTVL.

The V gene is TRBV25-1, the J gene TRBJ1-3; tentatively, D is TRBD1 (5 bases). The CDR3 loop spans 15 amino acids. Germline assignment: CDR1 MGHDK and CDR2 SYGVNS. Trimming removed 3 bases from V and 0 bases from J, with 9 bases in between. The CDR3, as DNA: TGTGCCAGCAGTGAGGTCGGGGGCTCTGGAAACACCATATATTTT. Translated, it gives CASSEVGGSGNTIYF.

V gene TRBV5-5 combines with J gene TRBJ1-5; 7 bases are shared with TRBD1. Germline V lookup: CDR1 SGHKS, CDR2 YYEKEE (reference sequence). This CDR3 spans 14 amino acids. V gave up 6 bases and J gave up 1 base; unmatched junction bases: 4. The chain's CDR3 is CASTLTGSNQPQHF. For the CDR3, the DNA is TGTGCCAGCACTCTGACAGGGAGCAATCAGCCCCAGCATTTT.

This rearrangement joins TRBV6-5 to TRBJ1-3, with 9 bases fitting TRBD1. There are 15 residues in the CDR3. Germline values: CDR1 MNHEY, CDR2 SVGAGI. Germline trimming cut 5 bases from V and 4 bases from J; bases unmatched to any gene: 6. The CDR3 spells CASSRGQGKGNTIYF. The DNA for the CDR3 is TGTGCCAGCAGTCGCGGACAGGGGAAAGGAAACACCATATATTTT.

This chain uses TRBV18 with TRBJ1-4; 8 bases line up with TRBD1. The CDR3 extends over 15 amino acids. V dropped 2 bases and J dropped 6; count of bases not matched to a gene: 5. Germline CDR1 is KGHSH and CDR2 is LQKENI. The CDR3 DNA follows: TGTGCCAGCTCACCAGCAGAACAGGGGGATGAAAAACTGTTTTTT. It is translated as CASSPAEQGDEKLFF. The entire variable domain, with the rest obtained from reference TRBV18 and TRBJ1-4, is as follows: NAGVMQNPRHLVRRRGQEARLRCSPMKGHSHVYWYRQLPEEGLKFMVYLQKENIIDESGMPKERFSAEFPKEGPSILRIQQVVRGDSAAYFCASSPAEQGDEKLFFGSGTQLSVL.